These T cell receptor beta chains were read from a single sample in a study of CD4 T cells in relation to SARS-CoV-2 and coronaviruses. Libraries were prepared by immunoSEQ multiplex PCR; TCRdb keeps only in-frame clonotypes and omits some of them. The data show roughly 30,000 clones, about 70% seen once. No cognate antigen is known for these TCRs. The sample was CD4+ T cells from PBMCs, cultured in vitro. These receptors were obtained from a human donor in good health. CDR3s include the opening cysteine and the closing phenylalanine or tryptophan. D genes are given only for firm matches. Size is omitted from some rows. Given values are once, few, many or a class for expanded clones.

V: TRBV3-1/TRBV3-2; size: -; J: TRBJ2-5; D: -; CDR3: CASSQDIRGPETQYF; DNA: TGTGCCAGCAGCCAAGATATCCGAGGGCCAGAGACCCAGTACTTC
V: TRBV7-2; size: -; J: TRBJ1-6; D: -; CDR3: CASREGSAKSLSPLHF; DNA: TGTGCCAGCAGGGAGGGTTCCGCCAAATCGCTATCACCCCTCCACTTT
V: TRBV5-1; size: once; J: TRBJ2-3; D: -; CDR3: CASSWGRDREDTQYF; DNA: TGCGCCAGCAGCTGGGGGAGGGACAGAGAAGATACGCAGTATTTT
V: TRBV6-2/TRBV6-3; size: -; J: TRBJ2-7; D: TRBD2; CDR3: CASSYPSGRSYEQYF; DNA: TGTGCCAGCAGTTACCCTAGCGGGAGAAGCTACGAGCAGTACTTC
V: TRBV18; size: -; J: TRBJ2-7; D: -; CDR3: CASSPPSRDEQYF; DNA: TGTGCCAGCTCACCACCCTCCAGGGACGAGCAGTACTTC
V: TRBV2; size: -; J: TRBJ1-6; D: TRBD1; CDR3: CASSGTASSYNSPLHF; DNA: TGTGCCAGCAGCGGGACAGCGAGCTCCTATAATTCACCCCTCCACTTT
V: TRBV5-8; size: -; J: TRBJ2-5; D: TRBD1; CDR3: CASSRTGTGGQKYF; DNA: TGTGCCAGCAGCCGTACCGGGACAGGGGGGCAAAAGTACTTC
V: TRBV10-3; size: once; J: TRBJ2-5; D: -; CDR3: CAISDVDETQYF; DNA: TGTGCCATCAGTGATGTGGATGAGACCCAGTACTTC
V: TRBV4-1; size: -; J: TRBJ2-1; D: TRBD2; CDR3: CASSRPGLASHNEQFF; DNA: TGCGCCAGCAGCCGCCCGGGACTAGCGTCACACAATGAGCAGTTCTTC
V: TRBV7-2; size: once; J: TRBJ1-5; D: -; CDR3: CASSPDRASNQPQHF; DNA: TGTGCCAGCAGCCCTGACAGAGCTAGCAATCAGCCCCAGCATTTT
V: TRBV5-5; size: -; J: TRBJ1-2; D: -; CDR3: CASSPGREIYGYTF; DNA: TGTGCCAGCAGCCCGGGGAGGGAAATCTATGGCTACACCTTC
V: TRBV10-2; size: -; J: TRBJ1-1; D: -; CDR3: CASNRGGTEAFF; DNA: TGCGCCAGCAACCGAGGAGGCACTGAAGCTTTCTTT
V: TRBV7-9; size: -; J: TRBJ2-7; D: TRBD2; CDR3: CASSAPGLAGGRYEQYF; DNA: TGTGCCAGCAGCGCCCCGGGACTAGCGGGAGGTCGGTACGAGCAGTACTTC
V: TRBV3-1/TRBV3-2; size: few; J: TRBJ1-2; D: TRBD1; CDR3: CASSQEDQGVHGYTF; DNA: TGTGCCAGCAGCCAAGAGGACCAGGGGGTCCATGGCTACACCTTC
V: TRBV9; size: -; J: TRBJ1-2; D: -; CDR3: CASSGTFTGSATF; DNA: TGTGCCAGCAGCGGTACCTTTACAGGTAGTGCCACCTTC
V: TRBV7-8; size: -; J: TRBJ2-5; D: -; CDR3: CASSVQPGETQYF; DNA: TGTGCCAGCAGCGTACAGCCAGGCGAGACCCAGTACTTC
V: TRBV3-1/TRBV3-2; size: few; J: TRBJ2-7; D: -; CDR3: CASSQGLRYEQYF; DNA: TGTGCCAGCAGCCAGGGACTGAGATACGAGCAGTACTTC
V: TRBV5-6; size: few; J: TRBJ1-2; D: -; CDR3: CASSRGLGEGGYTF; DNA: TGTGCCAGCAGCCGGGGGCTCGGGGAAGGAGGCTACACCTTC
V: TRBV28; size: -; J: TRBJ2-7; D: -; CDR3: CASSNQGLPNPYEQYF; DNA: TGTGCCAGCAGCAACCAGGGGCTCCCCAATCCCTACGAGCAGTACTTC
V: TRBV3-1/TRBV3-2; size: -; J: TRBJ2-1; D: -; CDR3: CASSQERDPIVNEQFF; DNA: TGTGCCAGCAGCCAAGAGCGCGACCCGATTGTCAATGAGCAGTTCTTC
V: TRBV11-1; size: -; J: TRBJ2-2; D: -; CDR3: CASSLEQGNTGELFF; DNA: TGTGCCAGCAGCTTAGAACAGGGGAACACCGGGGAGCTGTTTTTT
V: TRBV3-1/TRBV3-2; size: -; J: TRBJ2-1; D: TRBD2; CDR3: CASTRRGGGNEQFF; DNA: TGTGCCAGCACCCGGCGGGGGGGAGGCAATGAGCAGTTCTTC
V: TRBV7-9; size: -; J: TRBJ2-5; D: TRBD2; CDR3: CASSSGSGTSGQETQYF; DNA: TGTGCCAGCAGCTCGGGGTCCGGGACTAGCGGGCAAGAGACCCAGTACTTC
V: TRBV6-5; size: -; J: TRBJ2-3; D: TRBD2; CDR3: CASSYHEAGRGGTQYF; DNA: TGTGCCAGCAGTTACCACGAAGCGGGGCGAGGAGGTACGCAGTATTTT
V: TRBV19; size: few; J: TRBJ2-3; D: TRBD1; CDR3: CASTPGQGGTDTQYF; DNA: TGTGCCAGTACTCCCGGACAGGGCGGAACAGATACGCAGTATTTT
V: TRBV4-2; size: -; J: TRBJ1-4; D: -; CDR3: CASSQVRSNEKLFF; DNA: TGTGCCAGCAGCCAAGTGAGATCTAATGAAAAACTGTTTTTT
V: TRBV5-1; size: -; J: TRBJ2-3; D: TRBD2; CDR3: CASSRVPVRLAATDTQYF; DNA: TGCGCCAGCAGCCGGGTCCCCGTAAGACTAGCGGCCACAGATACGCAGTATTTT
V: TRBV7-2; size: -; J: TRBJ1-2; D: -; CDR3: CASSLGGGTLLGRGYTF; DNA: TGTGCCAGCAGCTTAGGCGGGGGGACGCTCCTCGGGCGCGGCTACACCTTC
V: TRBV6-5; size: -; J: TRBJ2-7; D: -; CDR3: CASSSPPGTEQYF; DNA: TGTGCCAGCAGCTCTCCCCCGGGGACCGAGCAGTACTTC
V: TRBV20-1; size: -; J: TRBJ2-4; D: -; CDR3: CSATLKNIQYF; DNA: TGCAGTGCCACCCTAAAAAACATTCAGTACTTC
V: TRBV7-7; size: -; J: TRBJ2-1; D: TRBD1; CDR3: CASSLDGTGIYEQFF; DNA: TGTGCCAGCAGCTTAGACGGGACAGGGATATATGAGCAGTTCTTC
V: TRBV18; size: -; J: TRBJ1-4; D: -; CDR3: CASSPRAATNEKLFF; DNA: TGTGCCAGCTCACCACGGGCTGCAACTAATGAAAAACTGTTTTTT
V: TRBV6-1; size: -; J: TRBJ1-5; D: -; CDR3: CASSEVDGTTFYQPQHF; DNA: TGTGCCAGCAGTGAAGTGGACGGAACTACCTTTTATCAGCCCCAGCATTTT
V: TRBV10-3; size: -; J: TRBJ1-1; D: TRBD1; CDR3: CAISDRDSVAEAFF; DNA: TGTGCCATCAGTGACCGGGACAGTGTAGCTGAAGCTTTCTTT
V: TRBV21-1; size: -; J: TRBJ1-2; D: -; CDR3: CASRFGAFNYGYTF; DNA: TGTGCCAGCAGGTTTGGGGCTTTTAACTATGGCTACACCTTC
V: TRBV4-3; size: -; J: TRBJ2-3; D: TRBD2; CDR3: CASSREASGRLTDTQYF; DNA: TGCGCCAGCAGCCGAGAGGCTAGCGGGAGGTTGACAGATACGCAGTATTTT
V: TRBV5-1; size: -; J: TRBJ1-1; D: -; CDR3: CASTDTQNTEAFF; DNA: TGCGCCAGCACGGACACGCAGAACACTGAAGCTTTCTTT
V: TRBV12-5; size: -; J: TRBJ2-3; D: -; CDR3: CASGLVGGITDTQYF; DNA: TGTGCTAGTGGTTTGGTTGGTGGAATCACAGATACGCAGTATTTT
V: TRBV2; size: -; J: TRBJ1-2; D: -; CDR3: CASSDQGPGLSGYTF; DNA: TGTGCCAGCAGTGACCAAGGGCCTGGTCTGTCGGGCTACACCTTC
V: TRBV3-1/TRBV3-2; size: -; J: TRBJ1-5; D: -; CDR3: CASSPGSLGQPQHF; DNA: TGTGCCAGCAGCCCCGGGTCACTGGGGCAGCCCCAGCATTTT
V: TRBV10-2; size: few; J: TRBJ1-2; D: -; CDR3: CATLTGDYGYTF; DNA: TGCGCCACCTTGACAGGAGACTATGGCTACACCTTC
V: TRBV7-2; size: -; J: TRBJ2-1; D: -; CDR3: CASSRPTRNEQFF; DNA: TGTGCCAGCAGCCGACCGACTAGGAATGAGCAGTTCTTC
V: TRBV4-1; size: -; J: TRBJ1-1; D: TRBD1; CDR3: CASSQGGQVSAFF; DNA: TGCGCCAGCAGCCAAGGCGGACAGGTTTCAGCTTTCTTT
V: TRBV6-5; size: -; J: TRBJ2-1; D: -; CDR3: CASSLRYYNEQFF; DNA: TGTGCCAGCTCTCTCAGGTATTACAATGAGCAGTTCTTC
V: TRBV10-1; size: -; J: TRBJ2-2; D: -; CDR3: CASSESGAGELFF; DNA: TGCGCCAGCAGTGAGTCAGGCGCCGGGGAGCTGTTTTTT
V: TRBV7-9; size: -; J: TRBJ2-6; D: -; CDR3: CASRLEDPPSGANVLTF; DNA: TGTGCCAGCAGATTGGAGGATCCTCCATCTGGGGCCAACGTCCTGACTTTC
V: TRBV6-2/TRBV6-3; size: -; J: TRBJ1-2; D: -; CDR3: CASSYTGGRGDGYTF; DNA: TGTGCCAGCAGTTACACCGGGGGGAGAGGCGATGGCTACACCTTC
V: TRBV5-4; size: -; J: TRBJ2-3; D: -; CDR3: CASSLRLADTKGTQYF; DNA: TGTGCCAGCAGCTTACGTCTAGCCGACACAAAAGGGACGCAGTATTTT
V: TRBV4-3; size: -; J: TRBJ2-3; D: TRBD2; CDR3: CASSQDRAGVTDTQYF; DNA: TGCGCCAGCAGCCAAGATCGCGCGGGAGTTACAGATACGCAGTATTTT
V: TRBV19; size: -; J: TRBJ2-7; D: -; CDR3: CASSMYRASYEQYF; DNA: TGTGCCAGTAGTATGTACAGGGCGTCCTACGAGCAGTACTTC
V: TRBV3-1/TRBV3-2; size: -; J: TRBJ2-2; D: TRBD2; CDR3: CASSQLSGEGGELFF; DNA: TGTGCCAGCAGCCAATTGAGCGGGGAAGGTGGGGAGCTGTTTTTT
V: TRBV19; size: -; J: TRBJ1-1; D: -; CDR3: CASSTWGTEAFF; DNA: TGTGCCAGTAGTACCTGGGGTACTGAAGCTTTCTTT
V: TRBV14; size: few; J: TRBJ1-2; D: -; CDR3: CASSQAQGRGALF; DNA: TGTGCCAGCAGCCAAGCTCAGGGGCGGGGAGCGCTCTTC
V: TRBV10-3; size: few; J: TRBJ1-6; D: -; CDR3: CAISENGLHSPLHF; DNA: TGTGCCATCAGCGAAAACGGGCTCCATTCACCCCTCCACTTT